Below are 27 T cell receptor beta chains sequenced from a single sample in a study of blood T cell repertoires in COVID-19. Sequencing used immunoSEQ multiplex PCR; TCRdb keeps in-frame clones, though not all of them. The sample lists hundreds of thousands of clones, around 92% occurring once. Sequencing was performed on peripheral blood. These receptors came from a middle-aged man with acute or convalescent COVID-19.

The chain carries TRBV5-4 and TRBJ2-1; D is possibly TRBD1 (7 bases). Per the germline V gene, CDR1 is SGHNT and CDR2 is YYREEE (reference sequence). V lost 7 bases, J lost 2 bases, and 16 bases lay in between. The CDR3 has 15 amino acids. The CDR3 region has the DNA TGTGCCAGCGGCGGGACAGTCAAACCCTACAATGAGCAGTTCTTC. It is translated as CASGGTVKPYNEQFF.

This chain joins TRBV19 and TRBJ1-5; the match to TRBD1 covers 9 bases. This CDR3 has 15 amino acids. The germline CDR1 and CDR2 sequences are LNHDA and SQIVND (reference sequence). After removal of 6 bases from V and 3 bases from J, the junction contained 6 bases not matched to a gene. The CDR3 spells CASSTGTGTNQPQHF. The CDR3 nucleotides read TGTGCCAGTAGCACCGGGACAGGGACCAATCAGCCCCAGCATTTT.

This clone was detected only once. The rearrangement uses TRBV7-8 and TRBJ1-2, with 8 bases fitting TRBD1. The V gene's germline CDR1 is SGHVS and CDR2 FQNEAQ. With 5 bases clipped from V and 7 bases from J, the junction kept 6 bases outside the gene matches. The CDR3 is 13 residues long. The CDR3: CASSPDRESGYTF. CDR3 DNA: TGTGCCAGCAGCCCGGACAGGGAAAGTGGCTACACCTTC.

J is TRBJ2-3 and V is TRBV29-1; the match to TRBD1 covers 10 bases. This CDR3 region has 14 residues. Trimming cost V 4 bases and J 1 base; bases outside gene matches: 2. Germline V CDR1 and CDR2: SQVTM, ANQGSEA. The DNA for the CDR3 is TGCAGCGTTGGGGGGACAGGGGGCACAGATACGCAGTATTTT. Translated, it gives CSVGGTGGTDTQYF.

The CDR3 here is CASSGAGTSGPNTGELFF. The DNA for the CDR3 is TGTGCCAGCAGCGGCGCTGGGACTAGCGGGCCGAACACCGGGGAGCTGTTTTTT. The chain uses TRBV5-4 and TRBJ2-2, with TRBD2 matching 12 bases. Germline V CDR1 and CDR2: SGHNT, YYREEE (reference sequence). This CDR3 region has 18 residues. Germline trimming cut 4 bases from V and 0 bases from J; bases unmatched to any gene: 7. Full variable domain (outside the CDR3, taken from reference TRBV5-4 and TRBJ2-2): ETGVTQSPTHLIKTRGQQVTLRCSSQSGHNTVSWYQQALGQGPQFIFQYYREEENGRGNFPPRFSGLQFPNYSSELNVNALELDDSALYLCASSGAGTSGPNTGELFFGEGSRLTVL.

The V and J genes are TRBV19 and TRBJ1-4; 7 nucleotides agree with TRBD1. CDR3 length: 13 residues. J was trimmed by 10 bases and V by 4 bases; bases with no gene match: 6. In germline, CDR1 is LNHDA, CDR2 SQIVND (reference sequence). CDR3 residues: CASSSDRVGKLFF. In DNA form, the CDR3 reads TGTGCCAGTAGTAGCGACAGGGTTGGAAAACTGTTTTTT.

The CDR3: CASSSSDRLWGYTF. The CDR3 DNA follows: TGTGCCAGCAGTTCCTCGGACAGGCTGTGGGGCTACACCTTC. The chain joins TRBV27 to TRBJ1-2; 7 bases are shared with TRBD1. CDR3 size: 14 residues. J gave up 8 bases and V 4 bases, and 10 bases lay outside the gene matches. Per the germline V gene, CDR1 is MNHEY and CDR2 is SMNVEV (reference sequence).

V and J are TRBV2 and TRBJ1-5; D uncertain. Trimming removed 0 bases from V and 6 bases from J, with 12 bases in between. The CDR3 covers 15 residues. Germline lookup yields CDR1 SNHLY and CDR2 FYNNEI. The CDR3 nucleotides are TGTGCCAGCAGTGAAGCGGCCCTATCAGGTCAGCCCCAGCATTTT. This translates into CASSEAALSGQPQHF. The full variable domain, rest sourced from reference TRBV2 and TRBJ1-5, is EPEVTQTPSHQVTQMGQEVILRCVPISNHLYFYWYRQILGQKVEFLVSFYNNEISEKSEIFDDQFSVERPDGSNFTLKIRSTKLEDSAMYFCASSEAALSGQPQHFGDGTRLSIL.

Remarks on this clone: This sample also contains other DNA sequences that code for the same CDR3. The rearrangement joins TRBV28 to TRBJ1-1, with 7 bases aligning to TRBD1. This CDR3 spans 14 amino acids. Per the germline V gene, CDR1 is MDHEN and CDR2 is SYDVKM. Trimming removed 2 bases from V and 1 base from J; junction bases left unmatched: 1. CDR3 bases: TGTGCCAGCAGTTTAGGGACAGCGAACACTGAAGCTTTCTTT. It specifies CASSLGTANTEAFF.

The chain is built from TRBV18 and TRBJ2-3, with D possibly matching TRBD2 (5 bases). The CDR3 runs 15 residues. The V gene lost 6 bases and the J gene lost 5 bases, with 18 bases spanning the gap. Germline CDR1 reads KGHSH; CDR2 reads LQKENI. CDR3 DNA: TGTGCCAGCTCCCCCGGACTCTCGAGTGGAGATACGCAGTATTTT. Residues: CASSPGLSSGDTQYF.

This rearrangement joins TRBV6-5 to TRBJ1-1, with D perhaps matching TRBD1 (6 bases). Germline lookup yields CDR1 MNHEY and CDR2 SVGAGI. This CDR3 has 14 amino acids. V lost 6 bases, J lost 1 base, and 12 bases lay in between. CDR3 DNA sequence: TGTGCCAGCAGGAAGGACAGCTCGAACACTGAAGCTTTCTTT. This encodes CASRKDSSNTEAFF.

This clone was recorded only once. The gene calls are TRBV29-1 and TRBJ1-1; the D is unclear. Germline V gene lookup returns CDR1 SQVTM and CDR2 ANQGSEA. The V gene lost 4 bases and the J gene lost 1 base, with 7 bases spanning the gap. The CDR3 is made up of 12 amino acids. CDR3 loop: CSVVAENTEAFF. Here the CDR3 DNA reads TGCAGCGTTGTCGCAGAGAACACTGAAGCTTTCTTT.

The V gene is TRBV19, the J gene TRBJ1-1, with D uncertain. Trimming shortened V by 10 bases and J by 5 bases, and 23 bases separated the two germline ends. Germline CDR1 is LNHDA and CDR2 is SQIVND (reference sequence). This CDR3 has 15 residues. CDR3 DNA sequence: TGTGCCACCAAAGCAACGGTCCGTAGTTGGACTGAAGCTTTCTTT. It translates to CATKATVRSWTEAFF.

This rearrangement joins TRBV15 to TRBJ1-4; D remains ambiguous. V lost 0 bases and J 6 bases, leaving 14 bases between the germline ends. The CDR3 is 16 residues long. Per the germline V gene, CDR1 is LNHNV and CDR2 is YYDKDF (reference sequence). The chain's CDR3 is CATSRDVSGWDEKLFF. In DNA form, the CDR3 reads TGTGCCACCAGCAGAGATGTTTCGGGGTGGGATGAAAAACTGTTTTTT. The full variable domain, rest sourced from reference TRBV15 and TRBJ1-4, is DAMVIQNPRYQVTQFGKPVTLSCSQTLNHNVMYWYQQKSSQAPKLLFHYYDKDFNNEADTPDNFQSRRPNTSFCFLDIRSPGLGDTAMYLCATSRDVSGWDEKLFFGSGTQLSVL.

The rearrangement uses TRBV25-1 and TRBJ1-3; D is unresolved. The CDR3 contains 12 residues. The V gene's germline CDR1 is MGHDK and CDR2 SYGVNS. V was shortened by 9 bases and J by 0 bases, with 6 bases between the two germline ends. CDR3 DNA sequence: TGTGCCAGTGGGAGCTCTGGAAACACCATATATTTT. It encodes CASGSSGNTIYF.

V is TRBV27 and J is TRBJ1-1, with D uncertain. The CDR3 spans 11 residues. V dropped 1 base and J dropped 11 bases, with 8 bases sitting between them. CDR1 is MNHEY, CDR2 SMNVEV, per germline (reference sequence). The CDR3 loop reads CASSLFRSAFF. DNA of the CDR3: TGTGCCAGCAGTTTATTCAGGTCGGCTTTCTTT.

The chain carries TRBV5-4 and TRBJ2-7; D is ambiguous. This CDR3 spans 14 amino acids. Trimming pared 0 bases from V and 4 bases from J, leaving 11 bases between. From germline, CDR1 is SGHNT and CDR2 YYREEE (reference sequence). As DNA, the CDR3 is TGTGCCAGCAGCTTGGCCAGCATCGGGTACGAGCAGTACTTC. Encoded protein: CASSLASIGYEQYF.

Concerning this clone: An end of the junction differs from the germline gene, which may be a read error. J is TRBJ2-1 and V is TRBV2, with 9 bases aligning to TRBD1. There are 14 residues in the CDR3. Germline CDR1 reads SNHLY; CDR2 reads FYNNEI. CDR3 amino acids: CASSEALQGTGSIF. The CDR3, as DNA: TGTGCCAGCAGTGAAGCGCTTCAGGGGACAGGGTCAATCTTC.

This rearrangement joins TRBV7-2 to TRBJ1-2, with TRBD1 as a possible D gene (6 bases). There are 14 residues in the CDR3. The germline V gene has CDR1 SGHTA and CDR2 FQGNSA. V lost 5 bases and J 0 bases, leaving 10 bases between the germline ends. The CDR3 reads CASSMDSSNYGYTF. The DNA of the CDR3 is TGTGCCAGCAGCATGGACAGTTCTAACTATGGCTACACCTTC.

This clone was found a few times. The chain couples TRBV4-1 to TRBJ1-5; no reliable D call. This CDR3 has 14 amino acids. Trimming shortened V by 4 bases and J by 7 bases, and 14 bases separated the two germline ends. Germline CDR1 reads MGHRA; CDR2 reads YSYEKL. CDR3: CASSPRQGDQPQHF. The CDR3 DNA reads TGCGCCAGCAGCCCCCGCCAAGGAGACCAGCCCCAGCATTTT.

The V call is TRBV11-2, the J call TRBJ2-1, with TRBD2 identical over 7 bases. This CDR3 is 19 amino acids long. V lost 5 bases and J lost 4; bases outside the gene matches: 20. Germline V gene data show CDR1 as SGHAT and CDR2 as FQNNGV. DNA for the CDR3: TGTGCCAGCAGCGCGGGGGATCTGGGGAGTCGTCCTTCTTACAATGAGCAGTTCTTC. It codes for CASSAGDLGSRPSYNEQFF.

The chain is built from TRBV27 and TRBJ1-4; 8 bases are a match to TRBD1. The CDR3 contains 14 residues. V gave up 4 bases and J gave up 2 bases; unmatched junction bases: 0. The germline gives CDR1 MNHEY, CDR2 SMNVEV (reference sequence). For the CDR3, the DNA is TGTGCCAGCAGTTCAGGGGGCACTAATGAAAAACTGTTTTTT. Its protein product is CASSSGGTNEKLFF.

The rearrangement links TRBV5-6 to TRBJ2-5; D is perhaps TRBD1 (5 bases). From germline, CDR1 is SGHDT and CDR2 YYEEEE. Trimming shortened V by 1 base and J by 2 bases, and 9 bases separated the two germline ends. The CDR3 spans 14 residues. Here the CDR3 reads CASSLYRGQETQYF. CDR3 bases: TGTGCCAGCAGCTTGTATAGGGGACAAGAGACCCAGTACTTC.

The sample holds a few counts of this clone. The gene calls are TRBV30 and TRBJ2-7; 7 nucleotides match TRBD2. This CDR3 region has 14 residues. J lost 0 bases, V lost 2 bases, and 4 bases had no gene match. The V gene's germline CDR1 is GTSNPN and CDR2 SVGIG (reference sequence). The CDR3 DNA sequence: TGTGCCTGGAGTTTGGGAGGGAGCTCCTACGAGCAGTACTTC. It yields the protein CAWSLGGSSYEQYF.

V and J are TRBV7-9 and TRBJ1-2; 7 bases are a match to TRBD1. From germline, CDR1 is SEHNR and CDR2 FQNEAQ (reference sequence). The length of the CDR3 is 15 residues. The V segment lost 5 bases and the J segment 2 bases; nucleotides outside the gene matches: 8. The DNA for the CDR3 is TGTGCCAGCAGCCAATGGGACAGCCTGAACTATGGCTACACCTTC. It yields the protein CASSQWDSLNYGYTF.

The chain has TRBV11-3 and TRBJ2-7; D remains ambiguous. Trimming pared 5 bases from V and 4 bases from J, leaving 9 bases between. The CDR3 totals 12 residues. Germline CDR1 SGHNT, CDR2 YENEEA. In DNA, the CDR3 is TGTGCCAGCAGCGGAGACGGGTACGAGCAGTACTTC. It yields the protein CASSGDGYEQYF. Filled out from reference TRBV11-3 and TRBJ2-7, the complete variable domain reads EAGVVQSPRYKIIEKKQPVAFWCNPISGHNTLYWYLQNLGQGPELLIRYENEEAVDDSQLPKDRFSAERLKGVDSTLKIQPAELGDSAVYLCASSGDGYEQYFGPGTRLTVT.

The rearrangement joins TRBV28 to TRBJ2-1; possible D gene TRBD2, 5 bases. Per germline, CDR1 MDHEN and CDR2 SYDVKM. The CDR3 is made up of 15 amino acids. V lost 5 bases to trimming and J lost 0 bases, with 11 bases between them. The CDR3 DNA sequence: TGTGCCAGCAGTCTAGGACTGGGCTCCTACAATGAGCAGTTCTTC. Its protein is CASSLGLGSYNEQFF.